The source of this T cell receptor (beta chain) is a study of immune characterization of retroperitoneal liposarcoma. The ends were cut back, 4 bases at V and 10 bases at J, with 20 bases in the middle. Germline CDR1 reads MNHNY; CDR2 reads SVGAGI (reference sequence). This CDR3 comprises 14 residues. TCRdb processed the PCR reads anew with MiXCR; each CDR3 protein has one entry. The table has around 20,000 distinct CDR3 sequences, more than 35% seen once. This receptor was obtained from a male donor with retroperitoneal liposarcoma. The sample was blood. The chain is built from TRBV6-6 and TRBJ2-7; maybe TRBD1 (5 bases). DNA of the CDR3: TGTGCCAGCAGTTTTTCATGGGGCCAAGACACCCAGTACTTC. Residues: CASSFSWGQDTQYF.